This T cell receptor (beta chain) emerged from a study of T cell responses to AZD1222 COVID-19 vaccine. Germline-derived CDR1 and CDR2 are SEHNR and FQNEAQ (reference sequence). Deletions cut 4 bases from V and 0 bases from J, with 11 bases between. This CDR3 is 15 amino acids long. Method: immunoSEQ multiplex PCR; TCRdb's copy keeps in-frame clones and lacks some. The table lists approximately 170,000 clones, 92% of them singletons. Overall study results and limits: Repertoires were sampled only after the peak T cell response.

In regard to this clone: The antigen is unknown.

This sample comprised peripheral blood, obtained 28 days after the second AZD1222 dose. The V and J genes are TRBV7-9 and TRBJ2-3; tentative D call: TRBD1 (6 bases). The clonotype was recovered from an adult who received the AZD1222 COVID-19 vaccine. The CDR3 DNA reads as TGTGCCAGCAGCTCGGTGACAGGTAGCACAGATACGCAGTATTTT. It translates to CASSSVTGSTDTQYF.